This is a list of T cell receptor beta chains from one sample in a study of cytotoxic CD8 clonotypes in ibrutinib-treated CLL. The repertoire was sequenced with immunoSEQ multiplex PCR; TCRdb's copy has only in-frame clones and lacks some. The table includes around 76,000 clones, around four fifths detected once. This material consisted of PBMCs, taken after 24 months of ibrutinib treatment. The origin of the receptors is a human donor with chronic lymphocytic leukemia. The CDR3 runs from the conserved cysteine through the conserved F or W. The order of the fields is CDR3 protein, V gene, J gene, clone size. Not all rows give a size; the values are once, few, many and, for expanded clones, a class.

CDR3 protein: CASSSRPNTDTQYF
V gene: TRBV7-2
J gene: TRBJ2-3
clone size: once

CDR3 protein: CASSPGQNQPQHF
V gene: TRBV18
J gene: TRBJ1-5
clone size: few

CDR3 protein: CASSSPVGLAGDEQFF
V gene: TRBV11-2
J gene: TRBJ2-1
clone size: few

CDR3 protein: CASSLEGAGNYGYTF
V gene: TRBV11-2
J gene: TRBJ1-2
clone size: once

CDR3 protein: CASSLDKNTEAFF
V gene: TRBV2
J gene: TRBJ1-1
clone size: -

CDR3 protein: CASSPGRGFGGPYEQYF
V gene: TRBV18
J gene: TRBJ2-7
clone size: -

CDR3 protein: CASRTYRLTNEKLFF
V gene: TRBV5-8
J gene: TRBJ1-4
clone size: -

CDR3 protein: CAITRGDTQYF
V gene: TRBV10-3
J gene: TRBJ2-3
clone size: -

CDR3 protein: CASSIRSLNEQFF
V gene: TRBV19
J gene: TRBJ2-1
clone size: few

CDR3 protein: CASSMRAYTDTQYF
V gene: TRBV28
J gene: TRBJ2-3
clone size: -

CDR3 protein: CATSAPGQGAGNEKLFF
V gene: TRBV15
J gene: TRBJ1-4
clone size: -

CDR3 protein: CASSPQVRDTEAFF
V gene: TRBV18
J gene: TRBJ1-1
clone size: -

CDR3 protein: CASSSRTSALGEQYF
V gene: TRBV6-6
J gene: TRBJ2-7
clone size: once

CDR3 protein: CASSALAGRTTYEQYF
V gene: TRBV6-1
J gene: TRBJ2-7
clone size: -

CDR3 protein: CASRRTSGRAFGEQFF
V gene: TRBV28
J gene: TRBJ2-1
clone size: -

CDR3 protein: CASSLAEREYNEQFF
V gene: TRBV5-1
J gene: TRBJ2-1
clone size: -

CDR3 protein: CASSLAPGETQYF
V gene: TRBV5-4
J gene: TRBJ2-5
clone size: once

CDR3 protein: CASSLGRRGQFTTEAFF
V gene: TRBV11-2
J gene: TRBJ1-1
clone size: -

CDR3 protein: CASSVEEGANEQFF
V gene: TRBV9
J gene: TRBJ2-1
clone size: -

CDR3 protein: CASSKAGRGRVANEKLFF
V gene: TRBV21-1
J gene: TRBJ1-4
clone size: -

CDR3 protein: CASSRRGFGTEAFF
V gene: TRBV7-9
J gene: TRBJ1-1
clone size: -

CDR3 protein: CASTPPAGVVGGGGTDTQYF
V gene: TRBV28
J gene: TRBJ2-3
clone size: few

CDR3 protein: CASSLGADHSYEQYF
V gene: TRBV5-4
J gene: TRBJ2-7
clone size: -

CDR3 protein: CASSPENEKLFF
V gene: TRBV18
J gene: TRBJ1-4
clone size: -

CDR3 protein: CASSPQSGTSVYGEQYF
V gene: TRBV7-2
J gene: TRBJ2-7
clone size: -

CDR3 protein: CASRPGGGNTEAFF
V gene: TRBV6-5
J gene: TRBJ1-1
clone size: -

CDR3 protein: CASSISSGELEETQYF
V gene: TRBV19
J gene: TRBJ2-5
clone size: -

CDR3 protein: CATSIQGAGETQYF
V gene: TRBV15
J gene: TRBJ2-5
clone size: -

CDR3 protein: CASSLEGLAGIKQFF
V gene: TRBV28
J gene: TRBJ2-1
clone size: -

CDR3 protein: CASSLGDRPHNEQFF
V gene: TRBV11-3
J gene: TRBJ2-1
clone size: -

CDR3 protein: CASSVQGDTEAFF
V gene: TRBV9
J gene: TRBJ1-1
clone size: -

CDR3 protein: CASSPEGGAYEQYF
V gene: TRBV7-8
J gene: TRBJ2-7
clone size: -

CDR3 protein: CASSGQGYEQYF
V gene: TRBV5-1
J gene: TRBJ2-7
clone size: -

CDR3 protein: CASSTDQLSNQPQHF
V gene: TRBV6-1
J gene: TRBJ1-5
clone size: -

CDR3 protein: CASSAQTSAEQYF
V gene: TRBV6-1
J gene: TRBJ2-7
clone size: -

CDR3 protein: CASRPGGRYEQYF
V gene: TRBV27
J gene: TRBJ2-7
clone size: -

CDR3 protein: CASREQGPSGEQYF
V gene: TRBV13
J gene: TRBJ2-7
clone size: -

CDR3 protein: CASSPGGQETQYF
V gene: TRBV5-6
J gene: TRBJ2-5
clone size: -

CDR3 protein: CASSPQGRTYTF
V gene: TRBV18
J gene: TRBJ1-2
clone size: -

CDR3 protein: CASSGRGLAAATISNEQYF
V gene: TRBV7-9
J gene: TRBJ2-7
clone size: -

CDR3 protein: CASSRGSRSYNEQFF
V gene: TRBV7-6
J gene: TRBJ2-1
clone size: -

CDR3 protein: CASSLGTYYEQYF
V gene: TRBV7-2
J gene: TRBJ2-7
clone size: -

CDR3 protein: CAWKDRNIQYF
V gene: TRBV30
J gene: TRBJ2-4
clone size: -

CDR3 protein: CASSLDLGGTQYF
V gene: TRBV11-3
J gene: TRBJ2-3
clone size: -

CDR3 protein: CASSMGDTYEQYF
V gene: TRBV19
J gene: TRBJ2-7
clone size: -

CDR3 protein: CAISDGTGGYEQYF
V gene: TRBV10-3
J gene: TRBJ2-7
clone size: -